The clone carrying this TCR beta chain was recorded only once. Its antigen is still unknown. The record originates from a study of Ad26.COV2.S vaccination and SARS-CoV-2 variants. Study results and limitations: Measurement of non-spike TCR breadth gave similar results in vaccine and placebo recipients. Measures of TCR breadth and depth may have fallen short of total T cell responses. Among vaccine recipients, spike-specific TCR breadth exceeded that of placebo recipients.

Treatment denoted: 15 to 20 received Ad26.COV2.S at low or high dose, single or two shots; about 5 received placebo; per-sample allocation not given. Day 63 following the first vaccine or placebo injection was when the samples were taken. TCRdb's copy holds only in-frame clones and misses some; the assay was immunoSEQ multiplex PCR. Here the sample spans about 370,000 clones, about 89% being singletons. Germline CDR1 and CDR2: LNHDA and SQIVND (reference sequence). This CDR3 comprises 15 residues. V was cut by 5 bases and J by 5 bases, with 19 bases left in between. This material consisted of peripheral blood, taken in a trial of Ad26.COV2.S vaccine versus placebo. V is TRBV19 and J is TRBJ2-7; possibly TRBD1 or TRBD2 for D (5 bases each). The receptor was isolated from a person aged 18 to 65 who received the Ad26.COV2.S COVID-19 vaccine or a placebo. In DNA form, the CDR3 reads TGTGCCAGTAGTGCCGGGGCCTCACCTGTCAACGAGCAGTACTTC. Protein product: CASSAGASPVNEQYF. Full variable domain (remainder filled in from reference TRBV19 and TRBJ2-7): DGGITQSPKYLFRKEGQNVTLSCEQNLNHDAMYWYRQDPGQGLRLIYYSQIVNDFQKGDIAEGYSVSREKKESFPLTVTSAQKNPTAFYLCASSAGASPVNEQYFGPGTRLTVT.